This T cell receptor beta chain was captured by sequencing in a study of blood T cell repertoires in COVID-19. Overall study: T cells, B-cell-depleted T cells, or PBMCs provided the cDNA or gDNA that served as material.

Some clones are missing from TCRdb's copy, which holds only in-frame ones; the method was immunoSEQ multiplex PCR. The table records about 130,000 clones, roughly 87% of them present only once. The V end was cut by 3 bases, the J end by 4 bases, with 16 bases between. The germline CDR1 and CDR2 sequences are SGDLS and YYNGEE. CDR3 length: 16 amino acids. The chain combines TRBV9 with TRBJ2-2, with D perhaps matching TRBD2 (6 bases). Material: peripheral blood. This receptor was taken from a man older than 75 with active or convalescent COVID-19. Here the CDR3 DNA reads TGTGCCAGCAGCGCCCGCGGGGCAGGGCGCACCGGGGAGCTGTTTTTT. It translates to CASSARGAGRTGELFF.